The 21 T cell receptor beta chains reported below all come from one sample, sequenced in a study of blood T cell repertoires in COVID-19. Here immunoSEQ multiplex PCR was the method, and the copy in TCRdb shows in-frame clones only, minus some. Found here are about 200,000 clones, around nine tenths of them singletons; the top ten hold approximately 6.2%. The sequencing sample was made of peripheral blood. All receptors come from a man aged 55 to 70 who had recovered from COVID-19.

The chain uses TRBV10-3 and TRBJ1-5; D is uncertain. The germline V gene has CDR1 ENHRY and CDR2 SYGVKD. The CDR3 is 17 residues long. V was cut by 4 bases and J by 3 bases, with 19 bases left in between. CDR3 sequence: CAISAESRGLSNQPQHF. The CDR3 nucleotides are TGTGCCATCAGTGCGGAATCCCGAGGGTTATCCAATCAGCCCCAGCATTTT.

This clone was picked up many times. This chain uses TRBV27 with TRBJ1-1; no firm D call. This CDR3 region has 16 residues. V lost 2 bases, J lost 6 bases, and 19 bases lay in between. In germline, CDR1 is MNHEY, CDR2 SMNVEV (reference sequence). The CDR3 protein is CASSLGREMVLAEAFF. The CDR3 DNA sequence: TGTGCCAGCAGTTTAGGGCGGGAAATGGTCCTGGCTGAAGCTTTCTTT.

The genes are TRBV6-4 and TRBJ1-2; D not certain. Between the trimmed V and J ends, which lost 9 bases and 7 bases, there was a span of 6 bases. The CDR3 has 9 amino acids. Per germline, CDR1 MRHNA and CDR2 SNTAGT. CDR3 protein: CARLSGYTF. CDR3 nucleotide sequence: TGTGCCAGACTGAGTGGCTACACCTTC.

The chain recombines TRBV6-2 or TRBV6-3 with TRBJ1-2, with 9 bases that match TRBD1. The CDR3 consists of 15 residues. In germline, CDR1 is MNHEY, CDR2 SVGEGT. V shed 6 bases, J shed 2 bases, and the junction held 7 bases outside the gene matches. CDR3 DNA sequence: TGTGCCAGCAGCTCCCCGGGACAGGGAAACTATGGCTACACCTTC. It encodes CASSSPGQGNYGYTF.

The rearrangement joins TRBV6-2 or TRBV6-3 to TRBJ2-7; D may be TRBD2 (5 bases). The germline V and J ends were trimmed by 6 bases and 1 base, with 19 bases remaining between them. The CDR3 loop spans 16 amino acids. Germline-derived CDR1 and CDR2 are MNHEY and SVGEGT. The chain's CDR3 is CASSPLVGVVSYEQYF. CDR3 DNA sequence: TGTGCCAGCAGCCCTTTAGTGGGAGTCGTTTCCTACGAGCAGTACTTC.

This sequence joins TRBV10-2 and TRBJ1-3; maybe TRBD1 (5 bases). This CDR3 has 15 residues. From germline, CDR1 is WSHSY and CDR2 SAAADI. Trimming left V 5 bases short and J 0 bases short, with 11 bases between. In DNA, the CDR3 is TGCGCCAGCAGTCCCCAGGGCGGCTCTGGAAACACCATATATTTT. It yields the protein CASSPQGGSGNTIYF.

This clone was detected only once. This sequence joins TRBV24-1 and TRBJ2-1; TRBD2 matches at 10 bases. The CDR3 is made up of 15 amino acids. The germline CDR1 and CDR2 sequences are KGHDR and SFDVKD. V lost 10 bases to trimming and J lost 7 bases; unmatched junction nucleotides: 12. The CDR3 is CATQEHGLAANEQFF. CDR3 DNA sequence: TGTGCCACTCAAGAACACGGACTAGCGGCTAATGAGCAGTTCTTC.

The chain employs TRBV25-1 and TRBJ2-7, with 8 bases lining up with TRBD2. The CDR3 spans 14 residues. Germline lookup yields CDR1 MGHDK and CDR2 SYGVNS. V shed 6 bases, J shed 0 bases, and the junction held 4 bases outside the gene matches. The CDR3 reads CASRSGGVSYEQYF. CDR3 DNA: TGTGCCAGCAGATCGGGGGGGGTCTCCTACGAGCAGTACTTC.

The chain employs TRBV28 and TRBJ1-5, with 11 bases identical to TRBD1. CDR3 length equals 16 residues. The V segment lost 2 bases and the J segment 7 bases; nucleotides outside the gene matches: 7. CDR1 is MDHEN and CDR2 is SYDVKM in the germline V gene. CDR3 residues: CASSLPGQGAEQPQHF. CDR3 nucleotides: TGTGCCAGCAGTTTACCAGGACAGGGGGCTGAACAGCCCCAGCATTTT.

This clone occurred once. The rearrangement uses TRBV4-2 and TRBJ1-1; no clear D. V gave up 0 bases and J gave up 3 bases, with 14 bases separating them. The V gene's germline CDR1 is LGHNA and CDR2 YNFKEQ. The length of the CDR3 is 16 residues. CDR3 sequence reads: CASSQDVIRVDTEAFF. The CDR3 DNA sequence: TGTGCCAGCAGCCAAGATGTAATACGAGTCGACACTGAAGCTTTCTTT.

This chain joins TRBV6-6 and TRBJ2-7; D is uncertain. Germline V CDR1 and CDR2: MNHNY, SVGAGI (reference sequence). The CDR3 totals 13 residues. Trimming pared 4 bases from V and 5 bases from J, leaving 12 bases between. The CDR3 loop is CASSSVVFHEQYF. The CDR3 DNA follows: TGTGCCAGCAGTTCCGTTGTGTTCCACGAGCAGTACTTC.

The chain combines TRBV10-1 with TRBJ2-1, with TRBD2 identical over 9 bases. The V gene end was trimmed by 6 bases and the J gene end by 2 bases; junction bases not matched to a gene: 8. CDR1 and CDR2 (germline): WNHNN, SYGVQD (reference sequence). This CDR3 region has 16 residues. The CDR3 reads CASSGGGADAYNEQFF. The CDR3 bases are TGCGCCAGCAGCGGCGGGGGGGCCGACGCCTACAATGAGCAGTTCTTC.

The CDR3 bases are TGCGCCAGCAGCTTGAACGGGGAGTCTAATTCACCCCTCCACTTT. This gives the protein CASSLNGESNSPLHF. The V call is TRBV5-1, the J call TRBJ1-6; the D is unclear. The CDR3 is made up of 15 amino acids. V shed 1 base and J shed 6 bases, with 11 bases lying between them. CDR1 is SGHRS, CDR2 YFSETQ, per germline.

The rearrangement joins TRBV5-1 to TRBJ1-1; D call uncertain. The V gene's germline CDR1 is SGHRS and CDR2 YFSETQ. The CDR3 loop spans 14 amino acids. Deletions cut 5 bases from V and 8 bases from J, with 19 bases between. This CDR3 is CASRPGSSSTEAFF. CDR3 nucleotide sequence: TGCGCCAGCAGACCCGGGTCCTCATCTACCGAAGCTTTCTTT.

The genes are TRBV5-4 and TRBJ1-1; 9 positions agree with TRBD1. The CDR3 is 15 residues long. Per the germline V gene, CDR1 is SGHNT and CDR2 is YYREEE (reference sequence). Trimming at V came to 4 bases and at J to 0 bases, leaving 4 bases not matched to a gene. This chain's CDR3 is CASSPRTGVNTEAFF. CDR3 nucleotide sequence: TGTGCCAGCAGCCCCCGGACAGGGGTGAACACTGAAGCTTTCTTT.

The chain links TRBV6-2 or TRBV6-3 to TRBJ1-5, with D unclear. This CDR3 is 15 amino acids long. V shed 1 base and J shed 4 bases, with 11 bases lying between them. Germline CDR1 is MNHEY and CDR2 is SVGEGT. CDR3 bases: TGTGCCAGCAGTTACTGGGGTACGGGGAATCAGCCCCAGCATTTT. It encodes CASSYWGTGNQPQHF.

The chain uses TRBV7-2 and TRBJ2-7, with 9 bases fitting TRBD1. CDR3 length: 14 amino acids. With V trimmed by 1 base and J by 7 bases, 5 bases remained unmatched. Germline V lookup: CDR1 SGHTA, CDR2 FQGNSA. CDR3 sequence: CASSLGTGAREQYF. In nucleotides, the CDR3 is TGTGCCAGCAGCTTAGGGACAGGGGCCAGGGAGCAGTACTTC.

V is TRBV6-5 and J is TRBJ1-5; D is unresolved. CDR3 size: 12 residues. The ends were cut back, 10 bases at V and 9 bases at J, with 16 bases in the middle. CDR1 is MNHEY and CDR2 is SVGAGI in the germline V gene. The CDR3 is CATDTPVGPQHF. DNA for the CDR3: TGTGCCACAGACACCCCCGTGGGGCCCCAGCATTTT.

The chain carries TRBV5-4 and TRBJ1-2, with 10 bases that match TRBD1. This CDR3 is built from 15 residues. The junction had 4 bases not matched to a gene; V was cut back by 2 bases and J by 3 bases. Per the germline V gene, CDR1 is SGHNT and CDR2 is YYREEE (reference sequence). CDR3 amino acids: CASSFMTGGDYGYTF. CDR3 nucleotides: TGTGCCAGCAGCTTCATGACAGGGGGCGACTATGGCTACACCTTC.

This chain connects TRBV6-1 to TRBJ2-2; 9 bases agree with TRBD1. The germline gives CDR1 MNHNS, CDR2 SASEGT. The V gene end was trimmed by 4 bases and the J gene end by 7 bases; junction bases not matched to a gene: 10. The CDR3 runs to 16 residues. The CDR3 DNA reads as TGTGCCAGCAGTGGAGGGACAGGGTTAACGATCGGGGAGCTGTTTTTT. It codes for CASSGGTGLTIGELFF.

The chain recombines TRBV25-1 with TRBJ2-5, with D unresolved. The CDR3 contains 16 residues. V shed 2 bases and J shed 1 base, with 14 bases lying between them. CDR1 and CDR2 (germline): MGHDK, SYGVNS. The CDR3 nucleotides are TGTGCCAGCAGTGAACCCCCTGGGCGCCCCCAAGAGACCCAGTACTTC. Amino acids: CASSEPPGRPQETQYF.